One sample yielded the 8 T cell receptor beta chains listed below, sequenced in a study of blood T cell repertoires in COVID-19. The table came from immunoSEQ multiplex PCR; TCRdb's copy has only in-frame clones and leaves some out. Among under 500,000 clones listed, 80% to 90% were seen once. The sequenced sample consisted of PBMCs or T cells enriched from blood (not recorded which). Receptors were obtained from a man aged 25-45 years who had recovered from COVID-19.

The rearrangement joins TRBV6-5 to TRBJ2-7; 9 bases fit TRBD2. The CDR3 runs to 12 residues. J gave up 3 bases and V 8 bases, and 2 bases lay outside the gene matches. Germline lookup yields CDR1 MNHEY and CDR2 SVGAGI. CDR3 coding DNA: TGTGCCAGCGGGACTAGCCTCTACGAGCAGTACTTC. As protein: CASGTSLYEQYF.

CDR3 DNA sequence: TGTGCCAGCAGCGTAGAATCGAGCTCTGGAAACACCATATATTTT. Its translation is CASSVESSSGNTIYF. J is TRBJ1-3 and V is TRBV9; D remains unclear. Trimming stripped 0 bases from V and 0 bases from J, with 7 bases between. The CDR3 length is 15 residues. Germline V gene lookup returns CDR1 SGDLS and CDR2 YYNGEE. Looking up the rest from reference TRBV9 and TRBJ1-3 gives the full variable domain: DSGVTQTPKHLITATGQRVTLRCSPRSGDLSVYWYQQSLDQGLQFLIQYYNGEERAKGNILERFSAQQFPDLHSELNLSSLELGDSALYFCASSVESSSGNTIYFGEGSWLTVV.

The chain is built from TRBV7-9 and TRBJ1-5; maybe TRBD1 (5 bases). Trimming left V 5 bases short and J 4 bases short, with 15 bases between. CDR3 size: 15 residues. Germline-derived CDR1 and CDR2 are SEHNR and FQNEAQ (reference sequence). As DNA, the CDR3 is TGTGCCAGCAGCAGTGGCAGGGATTGGAATCAGCCCCAGCATTTT. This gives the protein CASSSGRDWNQPQHF. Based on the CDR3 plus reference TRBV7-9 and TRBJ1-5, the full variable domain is DTGVSQNPRHKITKRGQNVTFRCDPISEHNRLYWYRQTLGQGPEFLTYFQNEAQLEKSRLLSDRFSAERPKGSFSTLEIQRTEQGDSAMYLCASSSGRDWNQPQHFGDGTRLSIL.

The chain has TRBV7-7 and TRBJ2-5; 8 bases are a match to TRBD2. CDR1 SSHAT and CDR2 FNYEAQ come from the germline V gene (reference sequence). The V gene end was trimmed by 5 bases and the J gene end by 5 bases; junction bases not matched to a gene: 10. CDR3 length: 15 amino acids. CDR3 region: CASSLLAGLGETQYF. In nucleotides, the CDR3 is TGTGCCAGCAGCCTCTTAGCGGGACTTGGGGAGACCCAGTACTTC.

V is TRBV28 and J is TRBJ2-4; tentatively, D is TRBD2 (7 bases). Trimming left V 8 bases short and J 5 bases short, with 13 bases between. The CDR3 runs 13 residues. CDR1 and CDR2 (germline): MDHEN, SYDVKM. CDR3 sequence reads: CASGTGGQNIQYF. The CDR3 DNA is TGTGCCAGCGGGACCGGGGGGCAAAACATTCAGTACTTC.

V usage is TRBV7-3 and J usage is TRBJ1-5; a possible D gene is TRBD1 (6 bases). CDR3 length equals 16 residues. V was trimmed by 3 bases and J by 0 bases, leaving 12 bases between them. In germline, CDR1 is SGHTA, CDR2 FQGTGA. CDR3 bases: TGTGCCAGCAGCTTCACCGACAGGAATAGCAATCAGCCCCAGCATTTT. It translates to CASSFTDRNSNQPQHF.

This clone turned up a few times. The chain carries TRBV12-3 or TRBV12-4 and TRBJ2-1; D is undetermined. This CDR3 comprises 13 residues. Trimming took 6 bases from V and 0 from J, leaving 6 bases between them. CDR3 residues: CASSPSSYNEQFF. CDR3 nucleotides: TGTGCCAGCAGCCCTAGCTCCTACAATGAGCAGTTCTTC.

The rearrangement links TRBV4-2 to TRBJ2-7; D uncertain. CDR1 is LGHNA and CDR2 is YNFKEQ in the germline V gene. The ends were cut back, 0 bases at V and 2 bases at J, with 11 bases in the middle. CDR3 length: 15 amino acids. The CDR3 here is CASSQERTATYEQYF. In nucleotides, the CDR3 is TGTGCCAGCAGCCAAGAGAGAACAGCTACCTACGAGCAGTACTTC.